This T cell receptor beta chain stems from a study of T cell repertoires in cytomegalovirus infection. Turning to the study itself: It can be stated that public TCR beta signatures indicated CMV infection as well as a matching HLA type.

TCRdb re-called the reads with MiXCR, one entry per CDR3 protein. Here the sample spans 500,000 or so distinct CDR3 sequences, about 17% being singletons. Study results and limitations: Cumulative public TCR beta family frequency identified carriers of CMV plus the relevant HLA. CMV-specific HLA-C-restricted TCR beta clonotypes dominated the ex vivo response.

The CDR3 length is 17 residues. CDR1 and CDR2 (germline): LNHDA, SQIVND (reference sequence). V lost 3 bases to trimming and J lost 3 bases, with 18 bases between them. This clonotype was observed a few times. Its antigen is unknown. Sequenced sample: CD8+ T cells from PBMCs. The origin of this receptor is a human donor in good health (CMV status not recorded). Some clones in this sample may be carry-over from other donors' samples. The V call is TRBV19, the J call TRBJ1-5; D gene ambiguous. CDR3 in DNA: TGTGCCAGTAGTATCGCGATGTGGAGGGAACTCAATCAGCCCCAGCATTTT. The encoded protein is CASSIAMWRELNQPQHF.